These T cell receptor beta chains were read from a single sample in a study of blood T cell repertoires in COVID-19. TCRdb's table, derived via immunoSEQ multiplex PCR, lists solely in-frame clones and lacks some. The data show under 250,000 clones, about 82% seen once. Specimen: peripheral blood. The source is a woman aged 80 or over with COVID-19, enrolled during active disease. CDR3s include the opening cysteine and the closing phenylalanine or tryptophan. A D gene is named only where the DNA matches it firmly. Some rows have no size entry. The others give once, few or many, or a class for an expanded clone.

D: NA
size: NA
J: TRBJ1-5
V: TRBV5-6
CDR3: CASSLWLSNQPQHF
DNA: TGTGCCAGCAGCTTGTGGCTTAGCAATCAGCCCCAGCATTTT

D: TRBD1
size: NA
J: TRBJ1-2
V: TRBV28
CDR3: CASRGQGVNYGYTF
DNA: TGTGCCAGCAGGGGACAGGGGGTTAATTATGGCTACACCTTC

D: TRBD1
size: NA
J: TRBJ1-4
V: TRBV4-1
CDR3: CASSQVGQGNEKLFF
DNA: TGCGCCAGCAGCCAAGTCGGACAGGGGAATGAAAAACTGTTTTTT

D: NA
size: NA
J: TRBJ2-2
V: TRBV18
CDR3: CASSPDLYRQGGELFF
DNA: TGTGCCAGCTCACCGGACCTGTACAGGCAGGGCGGGGAGCTGTTTTTT

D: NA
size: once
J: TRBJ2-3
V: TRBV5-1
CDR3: CASSLTGSSTDTQYF
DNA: TGCGCCAGCAGCTTGACAGGTTCCTCTACAGATACGCAGTATTTT

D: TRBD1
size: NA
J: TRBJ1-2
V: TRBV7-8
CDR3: CASSARYGTGGAGGYGYTF
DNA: TGTGCCAGCAGCGCCCGATATGGGACAGGGGGCGCGGGTGGCTATGGCTACACCTTC

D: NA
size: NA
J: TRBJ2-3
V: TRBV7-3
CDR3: CASSPTYSTNTQYF
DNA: TGTGCCAGCAGCCCGACATATTCCACAAATACGCAGTATTTT

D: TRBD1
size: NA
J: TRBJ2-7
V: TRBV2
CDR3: CASSAYGTGSSEQYF
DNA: TGTGCCAGCAGTGCCTACGGGACAGGGTCGTCCGAGCAGTACTTC

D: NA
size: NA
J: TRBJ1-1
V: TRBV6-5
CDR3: CASSYSGATEAFF
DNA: TGTGCCAGCAGTTACTCGGGGGCCACTGAAGCTTTCTTT

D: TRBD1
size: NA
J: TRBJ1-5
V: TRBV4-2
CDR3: CASSQGVTGGNQPQHF
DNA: TGTGCCAGCAGCCAAGGTGTGACAGGGGGCAATCAGCCCCAGCATTTT

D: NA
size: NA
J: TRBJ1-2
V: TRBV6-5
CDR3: CASSYRLDRAYGYTF
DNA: TGTGCCAGCAGTTACAGATTAGACAGAGCCTATGGCTACACCTTC

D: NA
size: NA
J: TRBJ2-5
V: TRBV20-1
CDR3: CSASGPGGETQYF
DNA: TGCAGTGCTAGTGGCCCAGGGGGGGAGACCCAGTACTTC

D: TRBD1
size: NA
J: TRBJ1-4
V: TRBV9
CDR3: CASSVGGTGREKLFF
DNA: TGTGCCAGCAGCGTAGGAGGGACAGGGAGAGAAAAACTGTTTTTT

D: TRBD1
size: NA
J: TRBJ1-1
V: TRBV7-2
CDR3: CASSQGQGKTEAFF
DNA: TGTGCCAGCAGCCAGGGACAGGGGAAAACTGAAGCTTTCTTT

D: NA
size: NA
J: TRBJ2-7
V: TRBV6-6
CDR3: CASMPDGSSYEQYF
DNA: TGTGCCAGCATGCCGGATGGGAGCTCCTACGAGCAGTACTTC

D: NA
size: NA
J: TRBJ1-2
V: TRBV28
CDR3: CASRGGTESNYGYTF
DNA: TGTGCCAGCAGGGGAGGGACTGAATCTAACTATGGCTACACCTTC

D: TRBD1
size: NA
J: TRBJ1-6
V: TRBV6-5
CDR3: CASSYSGTGSVPHF
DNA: TGTGCCAGCAGTTACTCAGGGACAGGGTCAGTTCCCCACTTT

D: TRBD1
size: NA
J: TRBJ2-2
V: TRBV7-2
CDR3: CASSAQGAGTGELFF
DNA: TGTGCCAGCAGCGCACAGGGGGCGGGCACCGGGGAGCTGTTTTTT

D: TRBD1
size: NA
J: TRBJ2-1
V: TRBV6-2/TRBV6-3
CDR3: CASSLGEQGARYNEQFF
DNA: TGTGCCAGCAGTCTCGGAGAACAGGGGGCTCGTTACAATGAGCAGTTCTTC

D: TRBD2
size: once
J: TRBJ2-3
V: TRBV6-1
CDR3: CASSEAVASGGDTQYF
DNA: TGTGCCAGCAGTGAAGCGGTAGCTAGCGGGGGGGATACGCAGTATTTT

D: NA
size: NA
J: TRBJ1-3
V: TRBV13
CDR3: CASSLVAAAQGGNTIYF
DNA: TGTGCCAGCAGCTTAGTGGCGGCCGCGCAGGGGGGAAACACCATATATTTT

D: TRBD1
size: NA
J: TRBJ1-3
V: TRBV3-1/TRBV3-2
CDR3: CASSQDTGGGQRLESLSGNTIYF
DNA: TGTGCCAGCAGCCAAGATACCGGGGGGGGACAGAGGCTGGAATCGCTTTCTGGAAACACCATATATTTT

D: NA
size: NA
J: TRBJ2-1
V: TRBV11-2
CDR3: CASSERLRDFQVNEQFF
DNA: TGTGCCAGCAGCGAACGCCTCCGGGACTTCCAAGTGAATGAGCAGTTCTTC

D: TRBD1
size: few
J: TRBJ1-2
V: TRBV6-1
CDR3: CASSDRDRGLLGYTF
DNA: TGTGCCAGCAGTGATAGGGACAGGGGGCTTCTTGGCTACACCTTC

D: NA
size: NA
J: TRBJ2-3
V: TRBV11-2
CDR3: CASSLARDTQYF
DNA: TGTGCCAGCAGCTTAGCTCGGGATACGCAGTATTTT

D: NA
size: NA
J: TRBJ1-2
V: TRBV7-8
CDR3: CASSLAAGYYGYTF
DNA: TGTGCCAGCAGCTTAGCCGCGGGGTACTATGGCTACACCTTC

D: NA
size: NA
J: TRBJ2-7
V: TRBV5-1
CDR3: CASSLTGLSSYEQYF
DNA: TGCGCCAGCAGCCTTACAGGGCTGAGCTCCTACGAGCAGTACTTC

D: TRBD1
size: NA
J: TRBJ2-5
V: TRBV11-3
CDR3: CASSLDGTVQETQYF
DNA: TGTGCCAGCAGCTTAGATGGGACAGTCCAAGAGACCCAGTACTTC

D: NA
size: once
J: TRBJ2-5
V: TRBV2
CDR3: CASSDAGETQYF
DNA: TGTGCCAGCAGTGACGCCGGAGAGACCCAGTACTTC

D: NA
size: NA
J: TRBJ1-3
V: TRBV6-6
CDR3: CASRNQGAIGNTIYF
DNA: TGTGCCAGCAGGAATCAGGGCGCGATTGGAAACACCATATATTTT

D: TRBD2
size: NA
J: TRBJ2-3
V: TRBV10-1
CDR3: CASSESTAGPTDTQYF
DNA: TGCGCCAGCAGTGAGTCGACAGCGGGGCCCACAGATACGCAGTATTTT

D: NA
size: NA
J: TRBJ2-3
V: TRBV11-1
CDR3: CASSLEGKTGITQYF
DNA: TGTGCCAGCAGCTTAGAAGGGAAAACGGGGATTACGCAGTATTTT

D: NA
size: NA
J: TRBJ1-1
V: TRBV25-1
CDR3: CASSPAPGQGRTEAFF
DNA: TGTGCCAGCAGTCCAGCCCCCGGGCAGGGGCGCACTGAAGCTTTCTTT

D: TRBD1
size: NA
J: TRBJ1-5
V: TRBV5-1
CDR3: CASSLTGGSRQPQHF
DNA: TGCGCCAGCAGCTTGACAGGGGGTTCACGGCAGCCCCAGCATTTT

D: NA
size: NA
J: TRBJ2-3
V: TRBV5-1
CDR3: CASSLVTEGLLTQYF
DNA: TGCGCCAGCAGCTTGGTGACTGAAGGACTTCTGACGCAGTATTTT

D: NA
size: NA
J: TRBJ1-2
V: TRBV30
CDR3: CAWFLAYGYTF
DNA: TGTGCCTGGTTCCTAGCCTATGGCTACACCTTC

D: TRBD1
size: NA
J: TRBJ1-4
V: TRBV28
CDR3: CASSVTGGILATNEKLFF
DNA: TGTGCCAGCAGTGTGACAGGGGGCATTCTTGCAACTAATGAAAAACTGTTTTTT

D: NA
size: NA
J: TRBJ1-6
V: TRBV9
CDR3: CASSVEEGGPLHF
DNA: TGTGCCAGCAGCGTAGAGGAGGGTGGGCCCCTCCACTTT

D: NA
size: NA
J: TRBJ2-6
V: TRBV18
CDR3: CASSPGGGGANVLTF
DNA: TGTGCCAGCTCACCTGGAGGTGGTGGGGCCAACGTCCTGACTTTC

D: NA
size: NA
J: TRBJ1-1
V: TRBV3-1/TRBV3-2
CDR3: CASSPLTSNTEAFF
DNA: TGTGCCAGCAGCCCCCTTACAAGTAACACTGAAGCTTTCTTT

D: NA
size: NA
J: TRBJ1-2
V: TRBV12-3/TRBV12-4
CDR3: CASLLGPIYGYTF
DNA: TGTGCCAGCCTACTGGGCCCTATCTATGGCTACACCTTC

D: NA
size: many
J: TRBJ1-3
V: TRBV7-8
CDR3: CASSLGTASGNTIYF
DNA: TGTGCCAGCAGCTTAGGGACAGCCTCTGGAAACACCATATATTTT

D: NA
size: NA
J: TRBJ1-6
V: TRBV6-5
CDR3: CASSLGGLGNSPLHF
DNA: TGTGCCAGCAGCCTCGGAGGGTTGGGAAATTCACCCCTCCACTTT

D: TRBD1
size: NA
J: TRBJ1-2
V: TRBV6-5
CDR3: CASSSDRGAGYGYTF
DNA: TGTGCCAGCAGTTCCGACAGGGGCGCGGGCTATGGCTACACCTTC

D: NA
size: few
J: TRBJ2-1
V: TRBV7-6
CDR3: CASSTRQATYNEQFF
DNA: TGTGCCAGCAGCACACGACAGGCTACCTACAATGAGCAGTTCTTC

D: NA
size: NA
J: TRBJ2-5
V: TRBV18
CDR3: CASSLFRQETQYF
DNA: TGTGCCAGCTCACTTTTCAGACAAGAGACCCAGTACTTC

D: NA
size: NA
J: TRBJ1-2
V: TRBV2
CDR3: CASRQEPTPNYGYTF
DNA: TGTGCCAGCAGACAGGAGCCGACCCCTAACTATGGCTACACCTTC

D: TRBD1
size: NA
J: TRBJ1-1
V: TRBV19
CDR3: CASSRTRQGPEAFF
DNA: TGTGCCAGTAGTCGAACCAGACAGGGGCCTGAAGCTTTCTTT

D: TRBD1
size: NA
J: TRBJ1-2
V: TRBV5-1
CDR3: CASSFSGLTGVRYGYTF
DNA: TGCGCCAGCAGCTTTAGCGGACTGACAGGGGTGAGGTATGGCTACACCTTC

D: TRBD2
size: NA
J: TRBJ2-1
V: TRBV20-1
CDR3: CSASGLAGGPHNEQFF
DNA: TGCAGTGCTAGTGGTCTAGCGGGGGGGCCCCACAATGAGCAGTTCTTC

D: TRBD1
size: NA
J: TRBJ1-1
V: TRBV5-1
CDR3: CACHFGQGGTEAFF
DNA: TGCGCCTGTCATTTCGGACAGGGAGGAACTGAAGCTTTCTTT